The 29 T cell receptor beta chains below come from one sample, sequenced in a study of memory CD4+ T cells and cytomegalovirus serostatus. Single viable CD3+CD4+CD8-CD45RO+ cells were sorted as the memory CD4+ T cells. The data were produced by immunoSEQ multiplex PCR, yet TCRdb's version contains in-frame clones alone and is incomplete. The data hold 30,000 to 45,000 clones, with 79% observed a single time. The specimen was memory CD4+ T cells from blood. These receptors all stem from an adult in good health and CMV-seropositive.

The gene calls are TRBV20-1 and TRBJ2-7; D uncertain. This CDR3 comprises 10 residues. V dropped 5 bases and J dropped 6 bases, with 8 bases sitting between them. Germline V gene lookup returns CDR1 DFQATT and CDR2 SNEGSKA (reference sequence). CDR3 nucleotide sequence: TGCAGTGCTCGGCTCGGCGAGCAGTACTTC. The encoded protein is CSARLGEQYF.

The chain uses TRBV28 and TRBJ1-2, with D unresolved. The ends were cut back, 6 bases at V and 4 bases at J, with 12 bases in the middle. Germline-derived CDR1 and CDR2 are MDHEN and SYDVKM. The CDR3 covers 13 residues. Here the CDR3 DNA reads TGTGCCAGCAGCCGTGGGGAAATCTATGGCTACACCTTC. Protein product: CASSRGEIYGYTF.

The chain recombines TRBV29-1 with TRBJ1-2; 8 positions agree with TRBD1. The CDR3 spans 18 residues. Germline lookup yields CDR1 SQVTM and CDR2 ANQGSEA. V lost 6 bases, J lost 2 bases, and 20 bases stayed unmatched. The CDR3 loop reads CSVGGGTRDRRGNYGYTF. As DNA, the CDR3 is TGCAGCGTGGGGGGCGGGACGCGGGACAGGCGGGGGAACTATGGCTACACCTTC.

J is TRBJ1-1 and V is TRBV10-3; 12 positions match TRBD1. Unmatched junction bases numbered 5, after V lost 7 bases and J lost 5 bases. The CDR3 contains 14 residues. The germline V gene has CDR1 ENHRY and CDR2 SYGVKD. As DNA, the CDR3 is TGTGCCATCAAAGGGACAGGGGGCAGTACTGAAGCTTTCTTT. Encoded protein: CAIKGTGGSTEAFF.

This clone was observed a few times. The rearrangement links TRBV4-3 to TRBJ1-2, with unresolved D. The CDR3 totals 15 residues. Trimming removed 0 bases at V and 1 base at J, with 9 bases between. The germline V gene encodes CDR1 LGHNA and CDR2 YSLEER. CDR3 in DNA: TGCGCCAGCAGCCAAGATAAGTGGGGTAACTATGGCTACACCTTC. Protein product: CASSQDKWGNYGYTF.

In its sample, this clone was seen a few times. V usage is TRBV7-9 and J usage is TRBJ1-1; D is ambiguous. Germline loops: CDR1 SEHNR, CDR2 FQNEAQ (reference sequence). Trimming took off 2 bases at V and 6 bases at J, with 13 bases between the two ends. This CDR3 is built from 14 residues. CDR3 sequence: CASSLKGGRAEAFF. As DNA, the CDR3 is TGTGCCAGCAGCTTAAAGGGAGGGAGGGCTGAAGCTTTCTTT.

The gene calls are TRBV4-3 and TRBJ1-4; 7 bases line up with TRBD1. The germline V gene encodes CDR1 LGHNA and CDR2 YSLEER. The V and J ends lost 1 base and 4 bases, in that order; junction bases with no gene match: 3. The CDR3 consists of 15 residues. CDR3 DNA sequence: TGCGCCAGCAGCCAAGGAACAGGGGTTAATGAAAAACTGTTTTTT. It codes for CASSQGTGVNEKLFF.

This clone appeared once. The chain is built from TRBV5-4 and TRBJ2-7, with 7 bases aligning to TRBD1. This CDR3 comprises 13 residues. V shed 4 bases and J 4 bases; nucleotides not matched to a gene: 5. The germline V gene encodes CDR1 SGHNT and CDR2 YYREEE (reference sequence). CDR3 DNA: TGTGCCAGCAGCGATGACAGGGAGTACGAGCAGTACTTC. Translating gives CASSDDREYEQYF. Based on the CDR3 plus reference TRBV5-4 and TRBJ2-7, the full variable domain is ETGVTQSPTHLIKTRGQQVTLRCSSQSGHNTVSWYQQALGQGPQFIFQYYREEENGRGNFPPRFSGLQFPNYSSELNVNALELDDSALYLCASSDDREYEQYFGPGTRLTVT.

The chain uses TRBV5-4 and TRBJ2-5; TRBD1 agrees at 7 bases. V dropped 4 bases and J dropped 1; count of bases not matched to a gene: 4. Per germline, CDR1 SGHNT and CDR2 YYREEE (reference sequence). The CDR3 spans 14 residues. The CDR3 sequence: CASSEGASQETQYF. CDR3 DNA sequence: TGTGCCAGCAGCGAGGGGGCAAGCCAAGAGACCCAGTACTTC.

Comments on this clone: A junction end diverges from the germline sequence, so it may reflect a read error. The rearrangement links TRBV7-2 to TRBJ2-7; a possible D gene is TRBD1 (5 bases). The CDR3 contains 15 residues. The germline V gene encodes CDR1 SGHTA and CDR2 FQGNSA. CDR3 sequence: CASSPATVGPYQQYF. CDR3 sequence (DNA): TGTGCCAGCAGCCCTGCAACGGTGGGGCCCTACCAGCAGTACTTC. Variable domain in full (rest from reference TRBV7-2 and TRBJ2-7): GAGVSQSPSNKVTEKGKDVELRCDPISGHTALYWYRQSLGQGLEFLIYFQGNSAPDKSGLPSDRFSAERTGGSVSTLTIQRTQQEDSAVYLCASSPATVGPYQQYFGPGTRLTVT.

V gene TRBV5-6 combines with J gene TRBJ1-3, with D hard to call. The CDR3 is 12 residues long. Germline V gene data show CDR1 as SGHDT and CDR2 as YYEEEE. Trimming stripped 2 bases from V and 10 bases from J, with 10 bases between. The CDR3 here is CASSLRGATIYF. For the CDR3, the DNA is TGTGCCAGCAGCTTAAGAGGCGCGACCATATATTTT. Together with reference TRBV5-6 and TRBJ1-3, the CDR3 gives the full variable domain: DAGVTQSPTHLIKTRGQQVTLRCSPKSGHDTVSWYQQALGQGPQFIFQYYEEEERQRGNFPDRFSGHQFPNYSSELNVNALLLGDSALYLCASSLRGATIYFGEGSWLTVV.

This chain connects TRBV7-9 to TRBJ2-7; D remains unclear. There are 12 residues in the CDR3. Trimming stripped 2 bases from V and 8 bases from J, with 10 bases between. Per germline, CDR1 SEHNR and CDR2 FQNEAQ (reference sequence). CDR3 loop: CASSLTAKQQYF. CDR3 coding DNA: TGTGCCAGCAGCTTAACGGCTAAACAGCAGTACTTC.

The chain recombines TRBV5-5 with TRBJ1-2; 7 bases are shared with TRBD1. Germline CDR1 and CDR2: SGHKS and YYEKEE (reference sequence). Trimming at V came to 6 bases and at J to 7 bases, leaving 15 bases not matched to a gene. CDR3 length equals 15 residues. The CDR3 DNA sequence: TGTGCCAGCACCCATTTCGGCAGGGGGGTACGTGGCTACACCTTC. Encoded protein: CASTHFGRGVRGYTF.

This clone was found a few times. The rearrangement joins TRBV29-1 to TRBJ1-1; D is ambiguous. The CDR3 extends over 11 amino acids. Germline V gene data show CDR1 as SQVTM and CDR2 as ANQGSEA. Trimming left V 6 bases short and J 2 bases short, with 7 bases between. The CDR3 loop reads CSVIPNTEAFF. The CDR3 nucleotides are TGCAGCGTGATACCCAACACTGAAGCTTTCTTT. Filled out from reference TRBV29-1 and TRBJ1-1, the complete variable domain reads SAVISQKPSRDICQRGTSLTIQCQVDSQVTMMFWYRQQPGQSLTLIATANQGSEATYESGFVIDKFPISRPNLTFSTLTVSNMSPEDSSIYLCSVIPNTEAFFGQGTRLTVV.

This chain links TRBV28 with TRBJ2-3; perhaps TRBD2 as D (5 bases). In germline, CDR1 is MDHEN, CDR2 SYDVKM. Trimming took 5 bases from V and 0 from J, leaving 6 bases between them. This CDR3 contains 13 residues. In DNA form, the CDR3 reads TGTGCCAGCAGTCCGGGGAGCACAGATACGCAGTATTTT. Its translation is CASSPGSTDTQYF.

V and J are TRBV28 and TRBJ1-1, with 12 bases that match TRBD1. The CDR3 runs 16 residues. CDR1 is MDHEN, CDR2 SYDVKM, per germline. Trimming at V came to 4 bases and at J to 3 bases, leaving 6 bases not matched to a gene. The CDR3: CASSWGTGGADTEAFF. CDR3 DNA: TGTGCCAGCAGTTGGGGGACAGGGGGCGCGGACACTGAAGCTTTCTTT.

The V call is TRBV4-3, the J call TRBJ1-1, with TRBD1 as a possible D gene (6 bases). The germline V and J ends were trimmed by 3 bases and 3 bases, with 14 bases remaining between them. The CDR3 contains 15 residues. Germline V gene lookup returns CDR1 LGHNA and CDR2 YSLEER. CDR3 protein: CASSHTDRRDTEAFF. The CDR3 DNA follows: TGCGCCAGCAGCCATACAGACAGGAGGGACACTGAAGCTTTCTTT.

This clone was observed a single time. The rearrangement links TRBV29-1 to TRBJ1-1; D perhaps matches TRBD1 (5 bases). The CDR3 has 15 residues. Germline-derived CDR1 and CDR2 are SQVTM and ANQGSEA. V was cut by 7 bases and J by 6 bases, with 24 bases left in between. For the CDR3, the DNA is TGCAGCGCCGGAAAGGGACTAACAGTCCGGGCTGAAGCTTTCTTT. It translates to CSAGKGLTVRAEAFF. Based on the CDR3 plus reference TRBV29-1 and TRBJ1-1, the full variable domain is SAVISQKPSRDICQRGTSLTIQCQVDSQVTMMFWYRQQPGQSLTLIATANQGSEATYESGFVIDKFPISRPNLTFSTLTVSNMSPEDSSIYLCSAGKGLTVRAEAFFGQGTRLTVV.

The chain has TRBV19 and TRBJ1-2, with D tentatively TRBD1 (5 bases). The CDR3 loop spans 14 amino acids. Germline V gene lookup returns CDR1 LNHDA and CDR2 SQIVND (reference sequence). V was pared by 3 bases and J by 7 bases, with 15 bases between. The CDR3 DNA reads TGTGCCAGTAGTATTCGCCAGGGCGTTGGTGGCTACACCTTC. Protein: CASSIRQGVGGYTF.

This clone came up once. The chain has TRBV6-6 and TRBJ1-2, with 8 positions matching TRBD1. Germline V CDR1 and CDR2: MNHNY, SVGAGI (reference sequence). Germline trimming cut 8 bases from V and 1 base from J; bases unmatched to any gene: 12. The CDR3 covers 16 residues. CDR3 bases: TGTGCCAGCGTCGGACAGGGCCAGTTCTATAACTATGGCTACACCTTC. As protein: CASVGQGQFYNYGYTF.

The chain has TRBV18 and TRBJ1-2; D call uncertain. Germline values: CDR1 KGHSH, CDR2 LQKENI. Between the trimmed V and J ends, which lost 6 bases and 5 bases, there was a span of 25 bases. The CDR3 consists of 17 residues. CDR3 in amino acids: CASSPGQSLNPSYGYTF. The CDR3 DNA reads TGTGCCAGCTCCCCCGGGCAGAGTTTAAATCCGTCATATGGCTACACCTTC.

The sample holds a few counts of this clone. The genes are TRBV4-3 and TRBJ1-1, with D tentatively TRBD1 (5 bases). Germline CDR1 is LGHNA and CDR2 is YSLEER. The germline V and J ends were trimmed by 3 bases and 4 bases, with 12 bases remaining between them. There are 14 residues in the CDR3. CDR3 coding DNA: TGCGCCAGCAGCCACCCAGGGAGTAGCACTGAAGCTTTCTTT. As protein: CASSHPGSSTEAFF.

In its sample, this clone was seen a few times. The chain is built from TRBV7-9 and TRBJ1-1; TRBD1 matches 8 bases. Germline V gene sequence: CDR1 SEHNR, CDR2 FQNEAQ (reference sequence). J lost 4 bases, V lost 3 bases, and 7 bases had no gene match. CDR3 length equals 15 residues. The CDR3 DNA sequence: TGTGCCAGCAGCTTGTCAGGGGGCGGAATCACTGAAGCTTTCTTT. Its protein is CASSLSGGGITEAFF. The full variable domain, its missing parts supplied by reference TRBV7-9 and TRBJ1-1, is DTGVSQNPRHKITKRGQNVTFRCDPISEHNRLYWYRQTLGQGPEFLTYFQNEAQLEKSRLLSDRFSAERPKGSFSTLEIQRTEQGDSAMYLCASSLSGGGITEAFFGQGTRLTVV.

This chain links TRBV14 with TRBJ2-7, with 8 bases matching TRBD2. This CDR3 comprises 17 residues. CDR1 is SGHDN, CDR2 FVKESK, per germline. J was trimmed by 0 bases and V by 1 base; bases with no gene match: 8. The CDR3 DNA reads TGTGCCAGCAGCCAAGCCGGGGGGGCCCGCAGCTCCTACGAGCAGTACTTC. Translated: CASSQAGGARSSYEQYF.

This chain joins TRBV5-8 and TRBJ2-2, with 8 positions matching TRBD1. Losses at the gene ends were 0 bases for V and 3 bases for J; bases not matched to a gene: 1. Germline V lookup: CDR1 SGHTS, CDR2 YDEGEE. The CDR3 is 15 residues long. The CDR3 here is CASSLAGGYTGELFF. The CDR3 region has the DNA TGTGCCAGCAGCTTGGCAGGGGGCTACACCGGGGAGCTGTTTTTT.

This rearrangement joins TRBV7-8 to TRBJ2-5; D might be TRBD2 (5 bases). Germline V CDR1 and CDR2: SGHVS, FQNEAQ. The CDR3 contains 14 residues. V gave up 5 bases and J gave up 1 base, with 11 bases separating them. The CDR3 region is CASSPTGLQETQYF. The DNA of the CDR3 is TGTGCCAGCAGCCCGACCGGACTCCAAGAGACCCAGTACTTC.

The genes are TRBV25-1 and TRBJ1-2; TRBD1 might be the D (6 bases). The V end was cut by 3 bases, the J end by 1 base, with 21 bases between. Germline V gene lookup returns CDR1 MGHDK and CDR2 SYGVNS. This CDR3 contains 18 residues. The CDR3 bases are TGTGCCAGCAGTGACCTCCCTCCCGGGACATCCTATAACTATGGCTACACCTTC. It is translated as CASSDLPPGTSYNYGYTF.

CDR3 sequence: CASSLVGGMSTGELFF. The CDR3 DNA reads as TGTGCCAGCAGCTTGGTGGGTGGGATGAGCACCGGGGAGCTGTTTTTT. V and J are TRBV5-5 and TRBJ2-2; D ambiguous. V lost 0 bases and J 4 bases, leaving 13 bases between the germline ends. This CDR3 comprises 16 residues. Looked up from germline, CDR1 is SGHKS and CDR2 is YYEKEE (reference sequence).

CDR3 DNA: TGCGCCAGCAGCCAAGAAGGGGCAGGGGCCTATGCAACTAATGAAAAACTGTTTTTT. It translates to CASSQEGAGAYATNEKLFF. The V call is TRBV4-3, the J call TRBJ1-4, with D possibly matching TRBD1 (6 bases). CDR1 and CDR2 (germline): LGHNA, YSLEER. CDR3 length: 19 residues. V dropped 0 bases and J dropped 0 bases, with 17 bases sitting between them.